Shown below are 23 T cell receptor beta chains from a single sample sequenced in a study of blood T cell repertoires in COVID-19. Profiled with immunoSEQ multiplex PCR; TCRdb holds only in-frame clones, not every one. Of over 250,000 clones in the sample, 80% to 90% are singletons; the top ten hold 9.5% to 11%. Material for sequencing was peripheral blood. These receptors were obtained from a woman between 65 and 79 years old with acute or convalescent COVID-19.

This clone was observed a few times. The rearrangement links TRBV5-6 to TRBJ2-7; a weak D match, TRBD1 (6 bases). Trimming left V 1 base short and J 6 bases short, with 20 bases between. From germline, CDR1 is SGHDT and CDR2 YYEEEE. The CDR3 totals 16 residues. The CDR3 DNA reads TGTGCCAGCAGCTTGCTTGGTGGGGACAATAAGGGCGAGCAGTACTTC. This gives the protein CASSLLGGDNKGEQYF.

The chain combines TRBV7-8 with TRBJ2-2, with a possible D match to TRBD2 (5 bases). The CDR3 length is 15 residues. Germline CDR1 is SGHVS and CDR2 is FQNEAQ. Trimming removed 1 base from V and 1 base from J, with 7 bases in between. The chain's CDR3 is CASSLGRLNTGELFF. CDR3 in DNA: TGTGCCAGCAGCTTAGGGAGGTTGAACACCGGGGAGCTGTTTTTT.

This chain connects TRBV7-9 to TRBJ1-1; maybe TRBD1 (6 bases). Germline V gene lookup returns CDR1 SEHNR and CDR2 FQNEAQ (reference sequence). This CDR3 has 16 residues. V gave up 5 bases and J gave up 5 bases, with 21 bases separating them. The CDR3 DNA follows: TGTGCCAGCAGCCCGACGGGGGGCGGGGAAGGAACTGAAGCTTTCTTT. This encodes CASSPTGGGEGTEAFF.

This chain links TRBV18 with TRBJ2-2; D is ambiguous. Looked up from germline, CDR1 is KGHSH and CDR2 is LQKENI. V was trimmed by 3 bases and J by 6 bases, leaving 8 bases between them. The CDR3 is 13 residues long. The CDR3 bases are TGTGCCAGCTCACCGCGGTCAGCCGGGGAGCTGTTTTTT. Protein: CASSPRSAGELFF.

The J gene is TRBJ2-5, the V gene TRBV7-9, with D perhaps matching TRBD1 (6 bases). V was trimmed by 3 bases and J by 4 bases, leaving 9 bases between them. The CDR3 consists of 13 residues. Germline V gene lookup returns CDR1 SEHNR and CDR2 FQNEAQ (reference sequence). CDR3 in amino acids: CASSFQGRETQYF. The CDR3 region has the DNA TGTGCCAGCAGCTTTCAGGGGAGAGAGACCCAGTACTTC.

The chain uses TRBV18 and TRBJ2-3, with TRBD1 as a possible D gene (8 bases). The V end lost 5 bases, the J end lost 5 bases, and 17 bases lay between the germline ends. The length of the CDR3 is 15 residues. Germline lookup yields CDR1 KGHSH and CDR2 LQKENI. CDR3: CASSIDRGGGDTQYF. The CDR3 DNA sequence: TGTGCCAGCTCAATCGACAGGGGCGGGGGAGATACGCAGTATTTT.

The CDR3: CASSLGDRGNAFF. CDR3 nucleotide sequence: TGTGCCAGCAGCTTAGGGGACAGGGGCAACGCTTTCTTT. The chain employs TRBV7-2 and TRBJ1-1, with TRBD1 matching 10 bases. The CDR3 sequence is 13 residues long. The germline gives CDR1 SGHTA, CDR2 FQGNSA. V lost 1 base, J lost 11 bases, and 4 bases stayed unmatched.

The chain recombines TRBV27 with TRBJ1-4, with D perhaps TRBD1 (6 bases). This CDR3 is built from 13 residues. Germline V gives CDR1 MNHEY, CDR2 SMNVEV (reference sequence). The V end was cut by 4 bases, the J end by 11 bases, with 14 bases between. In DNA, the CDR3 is TGTGCCAGCAGTTCGGCAGGGGAGAAGAAACTGTTTTTT. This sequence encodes CASSSAGEKKLFF. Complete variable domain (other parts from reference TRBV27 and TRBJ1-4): EAQVTQNPRYLITVTGKKLTVTCSQNMNHEYMSWYRQDPGLGLRQIYYSMNVEVTDKGDVPEGYKVSRKEKRNFPLILESPSPNQTSLYFCASSSAGEKKLFFGSGTQLSVL.

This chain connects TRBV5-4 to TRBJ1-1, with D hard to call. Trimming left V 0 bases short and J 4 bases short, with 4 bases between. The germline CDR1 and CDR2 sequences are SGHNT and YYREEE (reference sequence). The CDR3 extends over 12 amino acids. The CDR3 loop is CASSLGSTEAFF. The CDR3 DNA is TGTGCCAGCAGCTTGGGGAGCACTGAAGCTTTCTTT.

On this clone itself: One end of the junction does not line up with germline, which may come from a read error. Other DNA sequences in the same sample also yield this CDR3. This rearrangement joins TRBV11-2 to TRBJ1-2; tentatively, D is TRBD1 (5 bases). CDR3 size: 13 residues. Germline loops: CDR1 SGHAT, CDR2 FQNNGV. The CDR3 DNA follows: TGTGCCAGCAGCGTAGACAGAAACTATGGCTACACCTTC. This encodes CASSVDRNYGYTF.

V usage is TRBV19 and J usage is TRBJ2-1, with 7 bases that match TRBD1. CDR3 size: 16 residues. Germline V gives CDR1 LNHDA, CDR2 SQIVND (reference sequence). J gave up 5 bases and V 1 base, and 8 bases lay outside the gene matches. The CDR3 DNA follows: TGTGCCAGTAGTATAGCACTCGGGACAGTACACAATGAGCAGTTCTTC. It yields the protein CASSIALGTVHNEQFF.

CDR3 region: CAISEGGYEQYF. The CDR3 DNA follows: TGTGCCATCAGTGAGGGCGGCTACGAGCAGTACTTC. The rearrangement joins TRBV10-3 to TRBJ2-7; D gene unclear. The CDR3 spans 12 residues. With 2 bases removed from V and 3 bases from J, the gap between germline ends came to 5 bases. The germline gives CDR1 ENHRY, CDR2 SYGVKD.

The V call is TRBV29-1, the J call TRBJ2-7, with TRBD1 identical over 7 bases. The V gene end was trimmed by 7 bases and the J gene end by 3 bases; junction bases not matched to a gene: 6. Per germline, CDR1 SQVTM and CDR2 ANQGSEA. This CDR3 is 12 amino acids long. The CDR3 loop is CSETDRYYEQYF. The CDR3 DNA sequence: TGCAGCGAGACGGACAGGTACTACGAGCAGTACTTC.

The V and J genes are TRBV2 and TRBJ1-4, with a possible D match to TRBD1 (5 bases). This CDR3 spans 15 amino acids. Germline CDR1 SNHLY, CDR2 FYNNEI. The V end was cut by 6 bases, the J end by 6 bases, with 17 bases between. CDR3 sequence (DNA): TGTGCCAGCAGCCCTGGGGGGAGGGAAGATGAAAAACTGTTTTTT. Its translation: CASSPGGREDEKLFF.

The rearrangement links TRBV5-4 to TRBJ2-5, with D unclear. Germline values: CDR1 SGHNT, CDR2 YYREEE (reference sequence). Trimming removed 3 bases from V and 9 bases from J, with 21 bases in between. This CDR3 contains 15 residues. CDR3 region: CASSSQTENSTPQYF. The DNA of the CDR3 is TGTGCCAGCAGCTCACAAACTGAGAACAGTACTCCCCAGTACTTC.

The CDR3 region is CASSLVSEQFF. The CDR3 nucleotides read TGTGCCAGCAGCTTAGTCAGTGAGCAGTTCTTC. The V call is TRBV7-8, the J call TRBJ2-1; D remains ambiguous. Germline CDR1 reads SGHVS; CDR2 reads FQNEAQ. The V end was cut by 1 base, the J end by 9 bases, with 4 bases between. The CDR3 totals 11 residues.

The CDR3 loop reads CASSPGAGGRQPQHF. CDR3 nucleotide sequence: TGTGCCAGCAGCCCAGGGGCGGGGGGCAGACAGCCCCAGCATTTT. This sequence joins TRBV7-8 and TRBJ1-5, with TRBD1 as a possible D gene (6 bases). Germline loops: CDR1 SGHVS, CDR2 FQNEAQ. V lost 5 bases to trimming and J lost 7 bases, with 18 bases between them. This CDR3 comprises 15 residues.

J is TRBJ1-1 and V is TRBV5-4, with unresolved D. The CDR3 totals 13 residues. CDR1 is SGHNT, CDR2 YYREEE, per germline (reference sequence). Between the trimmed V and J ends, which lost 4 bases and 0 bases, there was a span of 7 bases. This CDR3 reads CASSPIVNTEAFF. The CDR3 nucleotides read TGTGCCAGCAGCCCTATCGTGAACACTGAAGCTTTCTTT.

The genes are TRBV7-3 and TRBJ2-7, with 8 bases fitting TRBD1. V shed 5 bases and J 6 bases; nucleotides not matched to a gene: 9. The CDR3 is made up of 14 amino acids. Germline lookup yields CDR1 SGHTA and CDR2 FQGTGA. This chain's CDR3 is CASSPGTGASEQYF. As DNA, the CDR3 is TGTGCCAGCAGCCCCGGGACAGGAGCATCCGAGCAGTACTTC.

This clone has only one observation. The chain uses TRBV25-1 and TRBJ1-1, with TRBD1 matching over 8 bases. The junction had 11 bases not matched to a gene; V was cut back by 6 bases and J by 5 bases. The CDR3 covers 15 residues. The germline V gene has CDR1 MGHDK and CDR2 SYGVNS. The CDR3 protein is CASRPTGAGGTEAFF. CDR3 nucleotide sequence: TGTGCCAGCAGGCCGACAGGGGCTGGGGGGACTGAAGCTTTCTTT.

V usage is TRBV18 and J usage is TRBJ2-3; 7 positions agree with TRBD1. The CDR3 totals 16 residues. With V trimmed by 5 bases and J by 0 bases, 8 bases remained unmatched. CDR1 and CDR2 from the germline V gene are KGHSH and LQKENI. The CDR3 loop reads CASSRRTGGSTDTQYF. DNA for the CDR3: TGTGCCAGCTCAAGACGGACAGGAGGAAGCACAGATACGCAGTATTTT.

In DNA, the CDR3 is TGTGCCAGCAGCTTGCTCCAGCGGGGGGGAGATACGCAGTATTTT. It yields the protein CASSLLQRGGDTQYF. This sequence joins TRBV7-3 and TRBJ2-3; 10 nucleotides align to TRBD2. Germline CDR1 SGHTA, CDR2 FQGTGA. This CDR3 has 15 amino acids. The trim removed 3 bases at V and 5 bases at J, leaving 5 bases unmatched.

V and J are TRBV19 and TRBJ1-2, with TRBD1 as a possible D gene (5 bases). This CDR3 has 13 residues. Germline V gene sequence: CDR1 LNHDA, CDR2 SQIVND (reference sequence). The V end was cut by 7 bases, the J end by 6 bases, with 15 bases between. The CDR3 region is CASKGLLADGYTF. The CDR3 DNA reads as TGTGCCAGTAAGGGACTCCTGGCGGATGGCTACACCTTC.